The sequence of this TCR beta chain was determined in a study of blood T cell repertoires in COVID-19. The table came from immunoSEQ multiplex PCR; TCRdb's copy has only in-frame clones and leaves some out. The sample has roughly 200,000 clones; around 88% are singletons. V shed 6 bases and J shed 4 bases, with 6 bases lying between them. The CDR3 spans 11 residues. Germline V gene data show CDR1 as SNHLY and CDR2 as FYNNEI. The source is a woman aged 25 to 39 who had recovered from COVID-19. The genes are TRBV2 and TRBJ1-2; D is uncertain. Sequencing input: PBMCs or T cells enriched from blood (not recorded which). The CDR3 is CASSLSYGYTF. The CDR3 nucleotides read TGTGCCAGCAGCTTGAGCTATGGCTACACCTTC.